This T cell receptor beta chain is from a study of regulatory T cells in long-lasting Graves disease. A few counts support this clonotype. Time point specified: newly diagnosed GD, antithyroid drugs for less than 3 months. RNA extracted from PBMCs served as the sequencing template. This CDR3 has 14 amino acids. Germline V gene data show CDR1 as MNHEY and CDR2 as SVGEGT. The V end lost 8 bases, the J end lost 5 bases, and 16 bases lay between the germline ends. Both iRepertoire HTBI primers and Arm-PCR of CDR3 regions were used to build the TCR beta libraries. From the multiplex PCR reads, TCRdb called clonotypes with MiXCR, one entry per CDR3 protein. The table has 510,000 or so distinct CDR3 sequences, about 12% seen once. These data are also associated with another study on T cells in Graves' hyperthyroidism and ophthalmopathy.

The rearrangement links TRBV6-2 or TRBV6-3 to TRBJ2-1; tentatively, D is TRBD1 (6 bases). The sequence was collected from a woman aged 25 to 39 with Graves disease. The input for sequencing was peripheral blood mononuclear cells (PBMCs), taken at new diagnosis, from a patient treated with antithyroid drugs. Here the CDR3 reads CASRSNRVNNEQFF. For the CDR3, the DNA is TGTGCCAGCCGCAGTAACAGGGTCAACAATGAGCAGTTCTTC.